The T cell receptor beta chain described here comes from a study of PD-L1 blockade in urothelial cancer. Study-level information: Timepoints chosen for blood analysis were 3 weeks (second dose) and 6 weeks after treatment start. Counts from blood samples showed a median of roughly 130,000 T cells.

CDR3 length: 15 amino acids. Per the germline V gene, CDR1 is SGHTA and CDR2 is FQGNSA. V lost 5 bases and J lost 7; bases outside the gene matches: 9. Spike-ins of synthetic TCR analog templates went into each PCR. Only in-frame clones appear in the TCRdb table, and some are missing; sequencing was by immunoSEQ multiplex PCR. The repertoire consists of roughly 130,000 clones, with about 81% occurring once and the leading ten covering 2.5% to 4%. Stated time point: pretreatment peripheral blood. This receptor was taken from a man aged 50 to 59 with urothelial cancer. The source material was PBMCs, sampled around atezolizumab (anti-PD-L1) treatment. This chain links TRBV7-2 with TRBJ1-4, with 8 positions matching TRBD1. CDR3 DNA: TGTGCCAGCAGCAATCCGGGACAGGAGGGTGAAAAACTGTTTTTT. This encodes CASSNPGQEGEKLFF.